Described below is a single T cell receptor (beta chain) sequence and its context. This record belongs to a study of blood T cell repertoires in COVID-19. Membership in each cohort depended on participant-reported clinical history. Measured with immunoSEQ multiplex PCR; TCRdb has only the in-frame clones, and not every one. The data show about 190,000 clones, with about 85% seen just once and roughly 24% held by the top ten. CDR1 and CDR2 from the germline V gene are MGHDK and SYGVNS. This CDR3 is 15 amino acids long. Trimming left V 2 bases short and J 14 bases short, with 19 bases between. The sample was PBMCs or T cells enriched from blood (not recorded which). The rearrangement joins TRBV25-1 to TRBJ1-6; tentative D call: TRBD1 (6 bases). This receptor was taken from a woman aged 40-49 years in a cohort exposed to, infected with or recovered from COVID-19 (not recorded which). CDR3 residues: CASSETGTPMGALHF. The CDR3 DNA is TGTGCCAGCAGTGAAACCGGGACACCCATGGGGGCCCTCCACTTT.